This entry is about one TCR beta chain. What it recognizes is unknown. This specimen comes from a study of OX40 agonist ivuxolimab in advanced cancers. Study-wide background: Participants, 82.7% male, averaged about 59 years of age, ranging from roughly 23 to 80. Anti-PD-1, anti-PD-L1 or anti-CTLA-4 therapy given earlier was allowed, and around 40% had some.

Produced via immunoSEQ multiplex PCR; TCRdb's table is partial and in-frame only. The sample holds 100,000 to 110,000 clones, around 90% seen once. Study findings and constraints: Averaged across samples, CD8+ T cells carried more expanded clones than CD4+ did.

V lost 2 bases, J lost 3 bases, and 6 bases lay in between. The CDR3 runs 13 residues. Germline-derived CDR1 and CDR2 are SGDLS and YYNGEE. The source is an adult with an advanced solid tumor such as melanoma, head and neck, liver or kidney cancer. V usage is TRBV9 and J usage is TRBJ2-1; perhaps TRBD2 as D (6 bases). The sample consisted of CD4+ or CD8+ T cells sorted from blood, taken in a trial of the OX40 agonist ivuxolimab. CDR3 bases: TGTGCCAGCAGCGTGACTAGCTACAATGAGCAGTTCTTC. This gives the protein CASSVTSYNEQFF.